This T cell receptor (beta chain) was found in a study of blood T cell repertoires in COVID-19. Data came from immunoSEQ multiplex PCR; TCRdb stores just in-frame clones and leaves some out. The sample lists some 170,000 clones, 60% to 80% seen once, with approximately 15% in the top ten. Trimming removed 2 bases from V and 7 bases from J; junction bases left unmatched: 28. The CDR3 contains 22 residues. Germline lookup yields CDR1 MNHEY and CDR2 SMNVEV (reference sequence). The origin of this receptor is a woman between 45 and 60 years old who had recovered from COVID-19. Sequenced material: PBMCs or T cells enriched from blood (not recorded which). The chain couples TRBV27 to TRBJ2-1; 8 bases align to TRBD2. DNA of the CDR3: TGTGCCAGCAGTTTAAGGCCCGACTGGAGAAACGGGAGGGGGACTGAAAGGAATGAGCAGTTCTTC. Its translation is CASSLRPDWRNGRGTERNEQFF.